This T cell receptor (beta chain) was profiled in a study of identical twins. Findings and limits, study-wide: Compared with models, monozygotic twins showed more out-of-frame TCR alpha sharing. Conclusions leaned on cross-sectional statistical analysis and did not track the same donors over time.

In its sample, this clonotype was seen many times. Antigen: not known. cDNA carried unique molecular identifiers, and a universal primer site was added by template switching. TCRdb independently ran MiXCR on the 5' RACE reads; one entry per CDR3 protein. The sample yields approximately 500,000 distinct CDR3 sequences, 15% seen once. Trimming left V 2 bases short and J 4 bases short, with 8 bases between. This CDR3 is 13 amino acids long. Everyone who gave samples was a healthy Caucasian. These data were also reused for a study on yellow fever vaccine responses in identical twins.

The sample comprised CD4+ T cells sorted from blood. The sequence was collected from a woman younger than 35 in good health. This chain connects TRBV12-3 or TRBV12-4 to TRBJ1-1; D unresolved. For the CDR3, the DNA is TGTGCCAGCAGTTTACATAGGAGCACTGAAGCTTTCTTT. Its translation: CASSLHRSTEAFF.